Sequencing of this T cell receptor beta chain was carried out in a study of cytomegalovirus exposure and HLA in healthy donors. CDR1 is WNHNN, CDR2 SYGVQD, per germline (reference sequence). The CDR3 is made up of 13 amino acids. PCR was performed using 60 Vbeta and 13 Jbeta primers. Clones were read by immunoSEQ multiplex PCR, and TCRdb kept only the in-frame ones, dropping some. The sample has about 120,000 clones; about 76% are singletons. Sequenced input: PBMCs. The clonotype comes from a man aged 25-40 years in good health and CMV-seropositive. The rearrangement links TRBV10-1 to TRBJ2-5; D call uncertain. TRBJ2-7 explains the end of the DNA better; the J call may be wrong. In DNA form, the CDR3 reads TGCGCCAGCAGTCCCTCGCGAAGCCACGAGCAGTACTTC. It is translated as CASSPSRSHEQYF.